The present T cell receptor (beta chain) was sequenced within a study of cytomegalovirus exposure and HLA in healthy donors (dated by TCRdb to the late 2010s). Regarding the complete study: In an earlier analysis of fewer than 750 of the donors, 276 Gb of sequence data and approximately 100 million unique TCR beta sequences from about 190 million T cells were reported. Approximately 310 gigabases of sequencing data and tens of millions of unique TCR sequences were included in an early release covering 500 to 750 HLA-typed donors. Of the approximately 400 genotyped donors, approximately 83% fell in the genetic ancestry cluster associated with self-reported Caucasian donors. The study was designed to test whether signatures of past pathogen exposure could be identified by cataloging public T cell receptors. The T cell repertoires of 550 to 850 subjects were profiled by immunosequencing and related to cytomegalovirus serostatus. Besides the first cohort of 666 subjects, a separate validation cohort made up of around 120 different subjects was used. High-throughput TCR immunosequencing, statistical association of individual TCRs with disease status, and machine learning were combined to predict cytomegalovirus infection status. A later analysis re-examined previously published TCR beta repertoires from more than 550 donors and added high-resolution HLA genotyping to investigate patterns of TCR occurrence. Rather than using new phenotypic data, the later analysis identified candidate immune exposures from TCR beta sequences and from how often those sequences occurred across donors. In an earlier analysis of 500 to 650 of the donors, high-throughput TCR beta sequencing was used to judge whether each TCR beta V gene segment behaved as functional or pseudogenic. Alongside the repertoire data, information on donor age, sex, ethnicity and CMV serostatus was compiled. Genome-wide SNP genotypes for about 65% of the 666 donors were used in a later genetic analysis, which treated that subset as a discovery cohort. All discovery cohort repertoires had been generated on a single sequencing platform. HLA typing covered class I and class II loci at four-digit resolution. The number of typed donors differed by locus: roughly 629-630 for A, B, C, DRB1 and DQB1; 500 to 550 for DQA1; approximately 600 for DPA1; and roughly 490 for DPB1. Because of strong linkage in the cohort, roughly five DR-DQ haplotypes were treated as single units for association and clustering. On average, roughly 200,000 unique TCR beta nucleotide sequences were sequenced per donor among a few hundred genotyped donors of the cohort, with roughly a sixth of those sequences being non-productive.

The library was generated by the immunoSEQ multiplex PCR assay. For the multiplex PCR, a mixture combining 60 forward primers for TCR Vbeta segments and 13 reverse primers for TCR Jbeta segments was used. Amplification of the CDR3 region of rearranged TCR beta genes was performed with a multiplex PCR assay on genomic DNA. Amplified TCR beta libraries were sequenced as 87-base-pair reads on the Illumina HiSeq System. The paper's processing steps were these. A later analysis tallied 70 million to 100 million unique TCR beta chains across the 650 to 750 repertoires, and around 12 million of those chains were shared by two or more donors. To remove PCR and sequencing errors, raw reads were error-corrected and collapsed into unique sequences using a nearest-neighbor algorithm that merged closely related sequences. Alignment of CDR3 sequences to IMGT reference sequences was used to assign V, D and J gene segments. For a sequence to be retained, at least a six-nucleotide match to both a V gene segment and a J gene segment was required. Rearrangements were called productive when the CDR3 lacked stop codons and stayed in frame with V and J; all others were non-productive. CDR3 was defined according to IMGT convention as the region running from the second conserved V-encoded cysteine to the conserved J-encoded phenylalanine. Sequences without an unambiguous match to a single V gene segment were excluded from the earlier analysis of a few hundred of the donors. In an earlier analysis of approximately 590 of the donors, a V segment was called functional when productive rearrangements were above 56.7%, and segregating when the standard deviation between donors exceeded 5%. A statistical classification framework was developed to diagnose cytomegalovirus status using the catalog of TCR beta chain sequences. In a later analysis, V and J genes were assigned by comparing TCR nucleotide sequences against IMGT/GENE-DB human TR gene sequences. A later analysis assigned CDR3 sequences and most-parsimonious VDJ recombination scenarios with the TCRdist pipeline. In a later analysis, each TCR beta chain was defined by its CDR3 amino acid sequence together with its V-gene family, and reads lacking a unique V-gene family were excluded. To address suspected cross-contamination and a sequencing artifact, a later analysis removed some 620 highly shared, low-generation-probability nucleotide sequences. In a later analysis, a clonal expansion index for each public chain was calculated from normalized within-repertoire ranks of inferred template counts. A later analysis computed generation probabilities with a VDJ recombination model fitted to out-of-frame rearrangements, and checked the results against IGoR. Hypergeometric tests were used in a later analysis to score TCR-TCR, TCR-HLA and TCR-CMV co-occurrence, with a repertoire-size bias correction applied to the TCR pairs. To estimate false discovery rates, a later analysis permuted the HLA or CMV assignments 20 times. A later analysis grouped co-occurring TCRs with DBSCAN, adding TCRdist sequence similarity when clustering within HLA-allele-positive subsets. Repertoires with fewer than 30,000 or more than 120,000 public chains were left out of co-occurrence clustering, as were five repertoires with anomalous nucleotide sharing. TCRdb took over this immuneACCESS table, retaining in-frame rearrangements with V and J assigned. Such tables are incomplete; in checked studies, under half of the missing clones stem from an unresolved V gene, and the remainder is unexplained. The V and J calls and the clone size are those of that table, but D and trimming were determined from the DNA. This sample gives fewer than 200,000 clones in total; over 70% of them show up just once. The biggest ten clones account for around 4.5% of the sample.

The cohort consisted of 650 to 850 healthy bone marrow donors. Cohort members were all nominally healthy when sampled, although unrecorded immune exposures were likely present. The donor was CMV seronegative and was included in the group of several hundred seronegative cohort members. Each donor provided a peripheral blood sample, and peripheral blood mononuclear cells were used for TCR beta sequencing. The Qiagen DNeasy Blood Extraction Kit was used to extract genomic DNA from the blood cell samples. In regard to this clone: Its antigen is unknown. Base quality data are lacking; no much larger clone is found one base away.

Summary of the overall study and its limitations: According to a later genetic analysis, donors in an Asian-associated ancestry cluster had fewer N-insertions in productive TCRs than the roughly 700-donor mean. In vitro tests confirmed that a few of the cytomegalovirus-associated TCR beta chains recognize cytomegalovirus antigens. In a later analysis, HLA-associated TCR beta chains were found to be more clonally expanded and to have lower generation probabilities than equally common non-associated chains. According to a later analysis, parvovirus B19, influenza, CMV and Epstein-Barr virus appeared linked to several top co-occurrence clusters. Strong co-occurrence of HLA alleles, especially DR and DQ, made assigning TCR associations to individual alleles difficult. HLA typing was unavailable for some donors at each locus, so association tests used only the typed subset. The study listed 164 TCR beta chains as associated with cytomegalovirus. While some public TCRs were present in many individuals, most TCR sequences turned up only very rarely across donors. Sequencing depth was assumed to be roughly uniform across donors in the presence/absence analyses, though that assumption may not hold. Linkage disequilibrium might explain the correlated functional status among segregating V segments, but an unknown experimental factor could not be excluded. Broadly in line with IMGT annotations, most TCR beta V segments showed up in productive rearrangements about 87% or about 30% of the time in an earlier analysis of around 600 of the donors. The earlier analysis of fewer than 750 of the donors excluded approximately 17 rarely observed V segments, including chromosome 9 orphons, because counts were too low. A later analysis found that TCR association rates varied across HLA loci, with DRB1 alleles showing the most associated TCRs and HLA-C alleles the fewest. A later analysis found that most CMV-associated TCR beta chains appeared HLA-restricted, with HLA associations seemingly driven largely by CMV exposure. A further reported finding was that TCR beta sequences accurately predicted the HLA-A and HLA-B alleles for most subjects in the first cohort. The classifier was reported to diagnose cytomegalovirus status with high specificity and sensitivity in both the original cohort and the validation cohort. In a later genetic analysis, a missense DCLRE1C variant was associated with V-gene and J-gene trimming of TCR beta chains, and the association was replicated in an independent cohort. Specific HLA alleles were associated with 15,000 to 20,000 TCR beta sequences at a false discovery rate of 0.05 in a later analysis. A cluster of highly shared sequence variants was judged likely to be a technical artifact of the sequencing pipeline. The only immune exposure information available for the cohort was CMV serostatus. The cohort was sequenced for TCR beta chains only, and without alpha or paired-chain data the features that could be detected were limited. The authors suggested that the approach could potentially be extended to other disease states and immunological phenotypes.

The clonotype comes from a young man in good health and CMV-seronegative. Sequences were obtained from PBMCs.

CDR3 sequence: CSVDRGYEQYF. Here is the DNA: TGCAGCGTTGACAGGGGGTACGAGCAGTACTTC. The sequence is built from TRBV29-1 and TRBJ2-7; 7 middle bases align to TRBD1. Compared with germline, V lacks 3 bases and J lacks 4 bases; bases without a gene match: 0. Sequences SQVTM (CDR1) and ANQGSEA (CDR2) are obtained from the germline V gene. CDR3 length: 11 amino acids, cysteine to phenylalanine. Only the CDR3 DNA stays, 33 bases, in frame from base 1.